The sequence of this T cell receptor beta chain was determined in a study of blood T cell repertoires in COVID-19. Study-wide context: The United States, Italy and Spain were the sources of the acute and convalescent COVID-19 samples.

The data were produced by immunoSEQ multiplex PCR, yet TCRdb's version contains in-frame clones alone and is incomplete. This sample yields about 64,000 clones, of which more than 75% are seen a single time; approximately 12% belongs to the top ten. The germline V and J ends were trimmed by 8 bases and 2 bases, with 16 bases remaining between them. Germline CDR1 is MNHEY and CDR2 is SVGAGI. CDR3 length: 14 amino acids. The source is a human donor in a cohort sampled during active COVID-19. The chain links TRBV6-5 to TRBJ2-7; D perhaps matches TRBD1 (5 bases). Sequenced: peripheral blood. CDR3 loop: CASSGQTKPYEQYF. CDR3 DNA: TGTGCCAGCTCAGGGCAGACGAAACCCTACGAGCAGTACTTC.